The rows below give T cell receptor beta chains drawn from one sample of a study of CD8 T cells in ankylosing spondylitis. TCRdb analysed the 5' RACE reads with MiXCR anew, one entry per CDR3 protein. The profile shows 390,000 or so distinct CDR3 sequences, around 22% of them singletons. Sequencing was performed on blood, either unsorted or a sorted T cell fraction (not recorded which). These receptors were obtained from a male donor with ankylosing spondylitis. Both conserved end residues are part of each CDR3.

>TRBV5-6|TRBJ2-1
CASSLAGRPYNEQFF
>TRBV9|TRBJ1-3
CASSLQGASGNTIYF
>TRBV12-3/TRBV12-4|TRBJ2-2
CASRRGGAGTGELFF
>TRBV6-2/TRBV6-3|TRBJ2-7
CASESGSYEQYF
>TRBV6-1|TRBJ1-1
CASSNYRGRNTEAFF
>TRBV29-1|TRBJ2-5
CSVEPTGSETQYF
>TRBV15|TRBJ1-5
CATSRGRTNQPQHF
>TRBV3-1|TRBJ1-5
CASSQRGLYQPQHF
>TRBV27|TRBJ2-3
CASSPPGWEADTQYF
>TRBV5-5|TRBJ1-5
CASSPRGQGAKQPQHF
>TRBV10-2|TRBJ2-7
CASSDAGGGKTYEQYF
>TRBV3-1|TRBJ2-1
CASSQQTSGNNEQFF
>TRBV6-1|TRBJ1-1
CASGELPNTEAFF
>TRBV5-1|TRBJ2-1
CASSPPGRATHNEQFF
>TRBV11-2|TRBJ1-3
CASSPLGASGNTIYF
>TRBV6-1|TRBJ1-1
CASRGRGGNTEAFF
>TRBV27|TRBJ1-5
CASSLVRDQPQHF
>TRBV12-3/TRBV12-4|TRBJ2-2
CASSPQTSAGELFF
>TRBV7-3|TRBJ1-6
CASSSGQTPLHF
>TRBV6-5|TRBJ1-6
CASSLMAAVGTLHF
>TRBV9|TRBJ2-2
CASSVTSGSGTGELFF
>TRBV2|TRBJ2-2
CASRSAAGVGELFF
>TRBV7-3|TRBJ1-1
CASSSTGQAEAFF
>TRBV29-1|TRBJ2-7
CSVADLLAGDYEQYF
>TRBV20-1|TRBJ2-7
CSASSGSLGSYEQYF
>TRBV5-6|TRBJ1-4
CASSLPGKGPNEKLFF
>TRBV7-2|TRBJ2-1
CASSLLAGVNEQFF
>TRBV20-1|TRBJ2-7
CSASGASGMLDSYEQYF
>TRBV5-1|TRBJ2-3
CASSLDTPSTDTQYF
>TRBV14|TRBJ2-1
CASSQDSRPGEFF
>TRBV20-1|TRBJ2-1
CSARRQGGSGSFRNEQFF
>TRBV18|TRBJ2-5
CASSPPRVAPIAQETQYF
>TRBV7-3|TRBJ2-1
CASSFGGRGYNEQFF
>TRBV5-1|TRBJ2-2
CASSLDPDRGLNTGELFF
>TRBV7-2|TRBJ2-1
CASSLAGTGDYNEQFF
>TRBV6-1|TRBJ1-6
CASSDRRNSPLHF
>TRBV6-1|TRBJ2-1
CATQLQGPMNEQFF
>TRBV20-1|TRBJ2-1
CSEKGRFNEQFF
>TRBV29-1|TRBJ1-1
CSVEMDGTAEAFF
>TRBV6-1|TRBJ2-2
CASKRRRGWAGELFF
>TRBV5-1|TRBJ2-7
CASSLRGTWTSVYEQYF
>TRBV5-6|TRBJ2-7
CASSKGLVSSYEQYF
>TRBV28|TRBJ2-5
CASKGGGEQETQYF
>TRBV5-1|TRBJ2-3
CASTGQGTDTQYF
>TRBV7-2|TRBJ2-3
CASSPSGLWGQYF
>TRBV5-1|TRBJ1-5
CASSPGTDQPQHF
>TRBV30|TRBJ2-3
CAWGVGDTQYF
>TRBV6-5|TRBJ1-4
CASSYRDRVEKLFF
>TRBV12-3/TRBV12-4|TRBJ1-6
CASKGDNSPLHF